A selection of T cell receptor beta chains follows, all from one sample in a study of cytomegalovirus exposure and HLA in healthy donors. Sequencing used immunoSEQ multiplex PCR; TCRdb keeps in-frame clones, though not all of them. This sample has 300,000 to 400,000 clones; approximately 85% occur once, and the top ten carry roughly 0.96%. The sample comprised PBMCs. The receptors here all came from a man aged 30 to 39 in good health and CMV-seronegative. Each CDR3 is given with its conserved first and last residue. The D gene is left open where the match is weak. Only some rows state a clone size, as once, few, many or a class for expanded clones.

J gene | clone size | V gene | D gene | CDR3 protein | CDR3 DNA
TRBJ2-2 | . | TRBV27 | TRBD1 | CASSLDPGQGRTGELFF | TGTGCCAGCAGTTTAGACCCTGGACAGGGTAGGACCGGGGAGCTGTTTTTT
TRBJ2-3 | . | TRBV6-5 | . | CASSYDSGSTDTQYF | TGTGCCAGCAGTTACGACAGTGGTAGCACAGATACGCAGTATTTT
TRBJ1-3 | . | TRBV18 | . | CASSPAQVADSGNTIYF | TGTGCCAGCTCACCCGCCCAGGTCGCAGACTCTGGAAACACCATATATTTT
TRBJ1-2 | . | TRBV2 | . | CASIYREVEGYTF | TGTGCCAGCATTTATAGGGAGGTCGAAGGCTACACCTTC
TRBJ1-1 | once | TRBV5-4 | . | CASSYQDRNTEAFF | TGTGCCAGCAGCTATCAGGACAGGAACACTGAAGCTTTCTTT
TRBJ2-5 | . | TRBV7-9 | . | CASSLSEAETQYF | TGTGCCAGCAGCTTAAGCGAGGCGGAGACCCAGTACTTC
TRBJ2-5 | few | TRBV15 | . | CATSRSLEGGETQYF | TGTGCCACCAGCCGGTCGTTGGAGGGCGGTGAGACCCAGTACTTC
TRBJ1-5 | . | TRBV28 | . | CASRAWGGSGNQPQHF | TGTGCCAGCAGGGCCTGGGGGGGTAGTGGCAATCAGCCCCAGCATTTT
TRBJ2-1 | . | TRBV27 | TRBD2 | CASSLPGLNYNEQFF | TGTGCCAGCAGTCTACCGGGACTAAACTACAATGAGCAGTTCTTC
TRBJ2-2 | . | TRBV27 | . | CASSSKFTGELFF | TGTGCCAGCAGTTCTAAATTCACCGGGGAGCTGTTTTTT
TRBJ1-5 | . | TRBV7-6 | TRBD1 | CASSLRGGGNQPQHF | TGTGCCAGCAGCTTAAGAGGGGGCGGCAATCAGCCCCAGCATTTT
TRBJ2-7 | . | TRBV7-2 | TRBD2 | CASRPSGYPYEQYF | TGTGCCAGCAGACCTAGCGGGTATCCCTACGAGCAGTACTTC
TRBJ1-2 | . | TRBV5-1 | . | CASSFDSYYGYTF | TGCGCCAGCAGCTTTGACAGCTACTATGGCTACACCTTC
TRBJ2-7 | . | TRBV5-4 | TRBD1 | CASNNIQGQGVHEQYF | TGTGCCAGCAATAATATCCAAGGACAGGGAGTCCACGAGCAGTACTTC
TRBJ1-2 | . | TRBV9 | . | CASSVEGGPTYGYTF | TGTGCCAGCAGCGTAGAGGGGGGGCCGACCTATGGCTACACCTTC
TRBJ2-2 | . | TRBV6-1 | . | CASRTANTGELFF | TGTGCCAGCAGGACAGCGAACACCGGGGAGCTGTTTTTT
TRBJ2-2 | once | TRBV9 | . | CASSPRGGTNTGELFF | TGTGCCAGCAGCCCGAGGGGGGGGACGAACACCGGGGAGCTGTTTTTT
TRBJ1-1 | . | TRBV5-1 | TRBD1 | CATRGQGYTEAFF | TGCGCCACCAGGGGACAGGGGTACACTGAAGCTTTCTTT